Given below is one TCR beta chain in context. The junction shows a germline mismatch at one end, possibly a read error. Donors comprised only Caucasian adults living in Nashville, Tennessee. These data belong to a study of shared clonotypes between healthy human individuals. The protocol was immunoSEQ multiplex PCR, while the TCRdb copy is restricted to in-frame clones and leaves out a portion. The table shows millions of clones, with 85% to 95% occurring only once. The CDR3 consists of 13 residues. The germline CDR1 and CDR2 sequences are SGHRS and YFSETQ. The sample was naive CD4+ T cells from PBMCs. Noted subset: CD45RA+ positively selected. The chain couples TRBV5-1 to TRBJ1-1; D is unclear. This clonotype was obtained from a man aged 18 to 30 in good health. Some clones in this sample may be carry-over from other donors' samples. CDR3 DNA: TGCGCCAGCAGCTTGGGGCCGAACCCTGAAGCTTTCTTT. Protein product: CASSLGPNPEAFF. Full variable domain (remainder filled in from reference TRBV5-1 and TRBJ1-1): KAGVTQTPRYLIKTRGQQVTLSCSPISGHRSVSWYQQTPGQGLQFLFEYFSETQRNKGNFPGRFSGRQFSNSRSEMNVSTLELGDSALYLCASSLGPNPEAFFGQGTRLTVV.